This record concerns one T cell receptor (beta chain) sequence. This sample is drawn from a study of blood T cell repertoires in COVID-19. Study in general: T cells, B-cell-depleted T cells, or PBMCs provided the cDNA or gDNA that served as material.

The age range of participants was 18 to 89 years, with residence in some 25 US areas. CDR1 and CDR2 (germline): LGHDT, YNNKEL (reference sequence). J was trimmed by 1 base and V by 5 bases; bases with no gene match: 5. The CDR3 sequence is 16 residues long. Authors' data handling: Counts of nucleated cells, estimated from reference gene primer amplification, were obtained. Sequenced by immunoSEQ multiplex PCR; TCRdb stores in-frame clones only, minus some. V, J and clone size are those of that table, while D and trimming were read from the DNA. The repertoire holds 380,000 or so clones, with nearly 90% as singletons.

This sequence originates from a woman between 40 and 55 years old with acute COVID-19. The sample comprised PBMCs or T cells enriched from blood (not recorded which). The chain uses TRBV3-1 (or the pseudogene TRBV3-2) and TRBJ2-6; TRBD1 matches 7 bases. In DNA form, the CDR3 reads TGTGCCAGCAGCATAAACAGGGGTTCTGGGGCCAACGTCCTGACTTTC. It encodes CASSINRGSGANVLTF.